Below are 2 T cell receptor beta chains sequenced from a single sample in a study of T cell responses to AZD1222 COVID-19 vaccine (dated by TCRdb to the early 2020s). The time point label here, explained by the study, means: baseline before first vaccination. Libraries were constructed by the immunoSEQ multiplex PCR assay. This is the immuneACCESS table as TCRdb keeps it, with only in-frame sequences that have V and J called. A part of the clones is gone; compared with another copy, unresolved V genes explain less than half, and the rest is unexplained. Here the sample has 130,000 to 150,000 clones; around nine tenths occur a single time. About 6% of the sample comes from the top ten. The starting material was peripheral blood, obtained on day 0 of AZD1222 vaccination. These receptor sequences come from an adult in good health.

The chain links TRBV7-2 to TRBJ2-4; D unresolved. The CDR3 runs to 13 residues. Germline V lookup: CDR1 SGHTA, CDR2 FQGNSA. V shed 1 base and J shed 8 bases, with 9 bases lying between them. CDR3 nucleotide sequence: TGTGCCAGCAGCTTAGGTGGAGTCGACATTCAGTACTTC. Translating it yields CASSLGGVDIQYF.

This chain connects TRBV11-2 to TRBJ2-1; TRBD2 aligns across 11 bases. The V gene's germline CDR1 is SGHAT and CDR2 FQNNGV. The CDR3 has 17 residues. V shed 0 bases and J 8 bases; nucleotides not matched to a gene: 9. DNA for the CDR3: TGTGCCAGCAGCTTAGAGCTAGGGACTAGCGGAGCCCATGAGCAGTTCTTC. Its protein product is CASSLELGTSGAHEQFF.